These T cell receptor beta chains were read from a single sample in a study of blood T cell repertoires in COVID-19. Assay used: immunoSEQ multiplex PCR; TCRdb lists only in-frame clones, some missing. The table records some 140,000 clones, roughly 84% of them present only once. The sequenced sample consisted of PBMCs or T cells enriched from blood (not recorded which). These receptors were taken from a man between 35 and 55 years old with acute COVID-19. Both conserved end residues are part of each CDR3. The order of the fields is J gene, clone size, V gene, D gene, CDR3 DNA, CDR3 protein. A D gene is named only where the DNA matches it firmly. For some rows the clone size is stated as once, few or many, or as a class when expanded; others skip it.

j_call: TRBJ2-6
clone_size: .
v_call: TRBV4-3
d_call: .
cdr3_nt: TGCGCCAGCAGCCAGGGCTCCACTGGGGCCAACGTCCTGACTTTC
cdr3_aa: CASSQGSTGANVLTF

j_call: TRBJ2-3
clone_size: .
v_call: TRBV7-2
d_call: .
cdr3_nt: TGTGCCAGCAGCTTAGGGACGGGAAGCACAGATACGCAGTATTTT
cdr3_aa: CASSLGTGSTDTQYF

j_call: TRBJ2-1
clone_size: .
v_call: TRBV2
d_call: .
cdr3_nt: TGTGCCAGCAGTGAATCGGGTCAGTCCTACAATGAGCAGTTCTTC
cdr3_aa: CASSESGQSYNEQFF

j_call: TRBJ2-7
clone_size: once
v_call: TRBV7-2
d_call: .
cdr3_nt: TGTGCCAGCAGCTTAGGAGCGGATAGCTCCTACGAGCAGTACTTC
cdr3_aa: CASSLGADSSYEQYF

j_call: TRBJ1-5
clone_size: .
v_call: TRBV19
d_call: TRBD1
cdr3_nt: TGTGCCAGCAGCTACTCAACAGGGGGCCGCAATCAGCCCCAGCATTTT
cdr3_aa: CASSYSTGGRNQPQHF

j_call: TRBJ2-1
clone_size: once
v_call: TRBV28
d_call: TRBD1
cdr3_nt: TGTGCCAGCCGTACGGGGACAGGGGTTAATGAGCAGTTCTTC
cdr3_aa: CASRTGTGVNEQFF

j_call: TRBJ1-4
clone_size: .
v_call: TRBV28
d_call: TRBD1
cdr3_nt: TGTGCCAGCAGAAACCCGGGACAGGGGGCAACTAATGAAAAACTGTTTTTT
cdr3_aa: CASRNPGQGATNEKLFF

j_call: TRBJ1-2
clone_size: .
v_call: TRBV4-1
d_call: TRBD1
cdr3_nt: TGCGCCAGCAGCCAAACCCCCGGGACAGGGGGCCTAGCTAACTATGGCTACACCTTC
cdr3_aa: CASSQTPGTGGLANYGYTF

j_call: TRBJ2-2
clone_size: once
v_call: TRBV9
d_call: .
cdr3_nt: TGTGCCAGCAGCACTCGGGGAGCCCCGAACACCGGGGAGCTGTTTTTT
cdr3_aa: CASSTRGAPNTGELFF

j_call: TRBJ1-3
clone_size: .
v_call: TRBV24-1
d_call: .
cdr3_nt: TGTGCCACCAGTGACCTAGGACAGAGCTCTGGAAACACCATATATTTT
cdr3_aa: CATSDLGQSSGNTIYF

j_call: TRBJ1-2
clone_size: few
v_call: TRBV7-9
d_call: TRBD1
cdr3_nt: TGTGCCAGCAGCCTCCAGGGGGTAGGAGGCTACACCTTC
cdr3_aa: CASSLQGVGGYTF

j_call: TRBJ2-1
clone_size: .
v_call: TRBV19
d_call: TRBD1
cdr3_nt: TGTGCCAGTAGCAGTACAGGGGGCAATGAGCAGTTCTTC
cdr3_aa: CASSSTGGNEQFF